The TCR beta chain under discussion was sequenced for a study of cytomegalovirus exposure and HLA in healthy donors. Whole-study context: Some 77 million unique TCRs from HLA-typed donors were held in an early release of data.

Germline trimming cut 0 bases from V and 4 bases from J; bases unmatched to any gene: 1. Germline CDR1 and CDR2: SGHNT and YYREEE (reference sequence). CDR3 length: 13 residues. Use of 60 Vbeta and 13 Jbeta primers characterized the PCR. Study processing details: Unique TCR beta chains numbered roughly 83 million in a later analysis, with roughly 10 million shared. The table came from immunoSEQ multiplex PCR; TCRdb's copy has only in-frame clones and leaves some out. Clone size and V and J calls were adopted from that table, with D and trimming inferred from the DNA. The table has 150,000 or so clones, 75% to 80% seen once; the top ten hold around 3%. Overall study findings and caveats: Among the sequence variants, a highly shared cluster was likely an artifact of sequencing. Many donors carried some public TCRs, although rarity characterized most TCR sequences.

On this clone itself: What it recognizes is unknown.

This sequence was found in a man between 40 and 49 years old in good health and CMV-seropositive. Material for sequencing was PBMCs. V is TRBV5-4 and J is TRBJ2-7, with 7 nucleotides matching TRBD1. CDR3 region: CASSLAQGYEQYF. CDR3 nucleotide sequence: TGTGCCAGCAGCTTGGCACAGGGGTACGAGCAGTACTTC.